This passage covers 18 T cell receptor beta chains from one sample sequenced in a study of regulatory T cells in long-lasting Graves disease. The authors built TCR beta libraries using iRepertoire HTBI primers and Arm-PCR of CDR3 regions. In TCRdb, the multiplex PCR reads were re-called with MiXCR into one record per CDR3 protein. Counted here are fewer than 500,000 distinct CDR3 sequences, around 15% occurring once; the ten biggest clones make up 12%. Noted time point: newly diagnosed GD, antithyroid drugs for less than 3 months. With RNA extracted from PBMCs as input, the TCR library was made. These same records also appear under a second study, on T cells in Graves' hyperthyroidism and ophthalmopathy.

Here the sequenced sample was peripheral blood mononuclear cells (PBMCs), taken at new diagnosis, from a patient treated with antithyroid drugs. These receptors were taken from a man between 35 and 55 years old with Graves disease.

In its sample, this clonotype was seen once. The chain couples TRBV5-4 to TRBJ2-5; no definite D call. CDR1 and CDR2 from the germline V gene are SGHNT and YYREEE (reference sequence). The V end lost 4 bases, the J end lost 5 bases, and 12 bases lay between the germline ends. The CDR3 has 13 residues. DNA for the CDR3: TGTGCCAGCAGCCCGGTCCCGAAGGAGACCCAGTACTTC. Protein product: CASSPVPKETQYF.

This clonotype was recorded at least ten times. V gene TRBV28 combines with J gene TRBJ2-1, with D unclear. Germline lookup yields CDR1 MDHEN and CDR2 SYDVKM. This CDR3 has 12 residues. Trimming removed 4 bases from V and 3 bases from J, with 4 bases in between. The CDR3 nucleotides read TGTGCCAGCAGTTCAGACTACAATGAGCAGTTCTTC. Protein product: CASSSDYNEQFF.

The table lists this clonotype with many counts. The germline gene is not matched at one end of the junction; a read error may be the cause. This chain links TRBV7-8 with TRBJ2-5; D may be TRBD1 (5 bases). The CDR3 is made up of 11 amino acids. Germline assignment: CDR1 SGHVS and CDR2 FQNEAQ. CDR3 sequence: CASSLTEAQYF. The CDR3 DNA is TGTGCCAGCAGCCTGACAGAGGCCCAGTACTTC.

This clonotype was seen repeatedly, ten times or more. The chain recombines TRBV20-1 with TRBJ1-2, with D possibly TRBD1 on 5 matching bases. The CDR3 extends over 14 amino acids. V was cut by 0 bases and J by 4 bases, with 12 bases left in between. Per germline, CDR1 DFQATT and CDR2 SNEGSKA (reference sequence). Here the CDR3 reads CSARDPAGPYGYTF. The DNA of the CDR3 is TGCAGTGCTAGAGATCCAGCAGGGCCCTATGGCTACACCTTC.

The chain couples TRBV20-1 to TRBJ2-2; 10 bases are a match to TRBD1. Germline CDR1 DFQATT, CDR2 SNEGSKA (reference sequence). The CDR3 runs to 18 residues. The V segment lost 3 bases and the J segment 0 bases; nucleotides outside the gene matches: 10. CDR3 sequence: CSARNRDRGGPNTGELFF. The CDR3 DNA reads as TGCAGTGCTAGGAACCGGGACAGGGGAGGCCCGAACACCGGGGAGCTGTTTTTT.

The chain is built from TRBV5-4 and TRBJ1-6, with D perhaps TRBD1 (6 bases). The V end was cut by 7 bases, the J end by 5 bases, with 13 bases between. Germline values: CDR1 SGHNT, CDR2 YYREEE (reference sequence). This CDR3 has 14 amino acids. The CDR3 DNA reads TGTGCCAGCTCTTGGGGGGCGAATAATTCACCCCTCCACTTT. Amino acids: CASSWGANNSPLHF.

This clonotype was recorded many times. The rearrangement uses TRBV12-3 or TRBV12-4 and TRBJ2-2; D is unclear. Deletions cut 1 base from V and 7 bases from J, with 13 bases between. The CDR3 consists of 15 residues. The CDR3 DNA sequence: TGTGCCAGCAGTTTAGTTCAAATGGGTAGCGGGGAGCTGTTTTTT. This encodes CASSLVQMGSGELFF.

This clonotype occurred many times. The CDR3 DNA reads TGTGCCAGCACCGGACAGCTGAACACTGAAGCTTTCTTT. This gives the protein CASTGQLNTEAFF. The chain has TRBV28 and TRBJ1-1, with a weak D call TRBD1 (6 bases). Germline CDR1 MDHEN, CDR2 SYDVKM. The CDR3 runs 13 residues. Trimming left V 7 bases short and J 0 bases short, with 9 bases between. Full variable domain (missing parts from reference TRBV28 and TRBJ1-1): DVKVTQSSRYLVKRTGEKVFLECVQDMDHENMFWYRQDPGLGLRLIYFSYDVKMKEKGDIPEGYSVSREKKERFSLILESASTNQTSMYLCASTGQLNTEAFFGQGTRLTVV.

The chain joins TRBV12-3 or TRBV12-4 to TRBJ2-5; D may match TRBD1 or TRBD2 (8 bases each). V was cut by 6 bases and J by 5 bases, with 22 bases left in between. The CDR3 runs to 16 residues. The DNA for the CDR3 is TGTGCCAGCAGCCACCCCGACAGGGGACTAGGGGAGACCCAGTACTTC. Amino acid sequence: CASSHPDRGLGETQYF.

This chain links TRBV19 with TRBJ2-3; tentative D call: TRBD2 (5 bases). Germline V gene data show CDR1 as LNHDA and CDR2 as SQIVND (reference sequence). The germline V and J ends were trimmed by 3 bases and 4 bases, with 17 bases remaining between them. This CDR3 is 16 amino acids long. Written as DNA, the CDR3 is TGTGCCAGTAGTATTTCAAGCGGCTCAGGCGCAGATACGCAGTATTTT. Encoded protein: CASSISSGSGADTQYF. The full variable domain, with the rest looked up from reference TRBV19 and TRBJ2-3, is DGGITQSPKYLFRKEGQNVTLSCEQNLNHDAMYWYRQDPGQGLRLIYYSQIVNDFQKGDIAEGYSVSREKKESFPLTVTSAQKNPTAFYLCASSISSGSGADTQYFGPGTRLTVL.

The sample holds many counts of this clonotype. The chain combines TRBV28 with TRBJ2-1, with TRBD2 identical over 8 bases. The CDR3 has 16 amino acids. J lost 0 bases, V lost 2 bases, and 3 bases had no gene match. CDR1 is MDHEN, CDR2 SYDVKM, per germline. This CDR3 is CASSLRSGSSYNEQFF. DNA of the CDR3: TGTGCCAGCAGTTTACGGAGCGGGAGCTCCTACAATGAGCAGTTCTTC.

There are many counts of this clonotype. The chain combines TRBV6-1 with TRBJ2-7; D is uncertain. CDR1 is MNHNS and CDR2 is SASEGT in the germline V gene. V lost 1 base and J lost 6, with 19 bases in between. The CDR3 has 16 amino acids. The CDR3 coding sequence is TGTGCCAGCAGTGAAGGCTCGGTGGGAAGAGTAAGCGAGCAGTACTTC. Translated: CASSEGSVGRVSEQYF.

To note about this clonotype: This may arise from a read error, as a much more abundant clone is one base away. This chain joins TRBV2 and TRBJ2-7, with 9 bases fitting TRBD2. Germline CDR1 and CDR2: SNHLY and FYNNEI. This CDR3 spans 15 amino acids. CDR3 nucleotide sequence: TGTGCCGGCAGTGTGAGTAGCGGGAGTTCCTACGAGCAGTACTTC. Amino acid sequence: CAGSVSSGSSYEQYF.

In its sample, this clonotype was seen many times. V gene TRBV7-9 combines with J gene TRBJ1-3, with D tentatively TRBD1 (5 bases). The CDR3 has 13 amino acids. Germline CDR1 SEHNR, CDR2 FQNEAQ (reference sequence). Trimming took 5 bases from V and 3 from J, leaving 8 bases between them. The CDR3 DNA sequence: TGTGCCAGCAGCCCCGACAGTGGAAACACCATATATTTT. It translates to CASSPDSGNTIYF.

This clonotype appeared many times. This chain uses TRBV20-1 with TRBJ2-1, with 9 bases matching TRBD1. Germline trimming cut 0 bases from V and 3 bases from J; bases unmatched to any gene: 6. The CDR3 loop spans 16 amino acids. Germline CDR1 DFQATT, CDR2 SNEGSKA (reference sequence). CDR3 DNA sequence: TGCAGTGCTAGAGATGGGACAGGGAGAGGCTACAATGAGCAGTTCTTC. Translating gives CSARDGTGRGYNEQFF.

This clonotype was counted only a few times. This chain links TRBV20-1 with TRBJ2-4, with D maybe TRBD1 (6 bases). The CDR3 has 13 residues. Trimming shortened V by 6 bases and J by 2 bases, and 11 bases separated the two germline ends. The germline V gene has CDR1 DFQATT and CDR2 SNEGSKA (reference sequence). CDR3 in DNA: TGCAGTGCCGAGGGACATTCCAAAAACATTCAGTACTTC. This encodes CSAEGHSKNIQYF.

In its sample, this clonotype was seen many times. In nucleotides, the CDR3 is TGTGCCAGCAGTGCGGGACAGTTCTCCTACGAGCAGTACTTC. It is translated as CASSAGQFSYEQYF. This chain uses TRBV2 with TRBJ2-7; 7 bases map to TRBD1. The V gene's germline CDR1 is SNHLY and CDR2 FYNNEI. The CDR3 totals 14 residues. V was pared by 4 bases and J by 0 bases, with 3 bases of the junction left unmatched. Combining the CDR3 with reference TRBV2 and TRBJ2-7 gives the whole variable domain EPEVTQTPSHQVTQMGQEVILRCVPISNHLYFYWYRQILGQKVEFLVSFYNNEISEKSEIFDDQFSVERPDGSNFTLKIRSTKLEDSAMYFCASSAGQFSYEQYFGPGTRLTVT.

This clonotype was seen repeatedly, ten times or more. This chain uses TRBV2 with TRBJ1-1; perhaps TRBD1 as D (6 bases). Germline CDR1 and CDR2: SNHLY and FYNNEI. The CDR3 contains 15 residues. Between the trimmed V and J ends, which lost 7 bases and 1 base, there was a span of 16 bases. The CDR3 region has the DNA TGTGCCAGCAAACAACAGGGTGCATGGAACACTGAAGCTTTCTTT. It is translated as CASKQQGAWNTEAFF. The whole variable domain, remainder taken from reference TRBV2 and TRBJ1-1, is EPEVTQTPSHQVTQMGQEVILRCVPISNHLYFYWYRQILGQKVEFLVSFYNNEISEKSEIFDDQFSVERPDGSNFTLKIRSTKLEDSAMYFCASKQQGAWNTEAFFGQGTRLTVV.